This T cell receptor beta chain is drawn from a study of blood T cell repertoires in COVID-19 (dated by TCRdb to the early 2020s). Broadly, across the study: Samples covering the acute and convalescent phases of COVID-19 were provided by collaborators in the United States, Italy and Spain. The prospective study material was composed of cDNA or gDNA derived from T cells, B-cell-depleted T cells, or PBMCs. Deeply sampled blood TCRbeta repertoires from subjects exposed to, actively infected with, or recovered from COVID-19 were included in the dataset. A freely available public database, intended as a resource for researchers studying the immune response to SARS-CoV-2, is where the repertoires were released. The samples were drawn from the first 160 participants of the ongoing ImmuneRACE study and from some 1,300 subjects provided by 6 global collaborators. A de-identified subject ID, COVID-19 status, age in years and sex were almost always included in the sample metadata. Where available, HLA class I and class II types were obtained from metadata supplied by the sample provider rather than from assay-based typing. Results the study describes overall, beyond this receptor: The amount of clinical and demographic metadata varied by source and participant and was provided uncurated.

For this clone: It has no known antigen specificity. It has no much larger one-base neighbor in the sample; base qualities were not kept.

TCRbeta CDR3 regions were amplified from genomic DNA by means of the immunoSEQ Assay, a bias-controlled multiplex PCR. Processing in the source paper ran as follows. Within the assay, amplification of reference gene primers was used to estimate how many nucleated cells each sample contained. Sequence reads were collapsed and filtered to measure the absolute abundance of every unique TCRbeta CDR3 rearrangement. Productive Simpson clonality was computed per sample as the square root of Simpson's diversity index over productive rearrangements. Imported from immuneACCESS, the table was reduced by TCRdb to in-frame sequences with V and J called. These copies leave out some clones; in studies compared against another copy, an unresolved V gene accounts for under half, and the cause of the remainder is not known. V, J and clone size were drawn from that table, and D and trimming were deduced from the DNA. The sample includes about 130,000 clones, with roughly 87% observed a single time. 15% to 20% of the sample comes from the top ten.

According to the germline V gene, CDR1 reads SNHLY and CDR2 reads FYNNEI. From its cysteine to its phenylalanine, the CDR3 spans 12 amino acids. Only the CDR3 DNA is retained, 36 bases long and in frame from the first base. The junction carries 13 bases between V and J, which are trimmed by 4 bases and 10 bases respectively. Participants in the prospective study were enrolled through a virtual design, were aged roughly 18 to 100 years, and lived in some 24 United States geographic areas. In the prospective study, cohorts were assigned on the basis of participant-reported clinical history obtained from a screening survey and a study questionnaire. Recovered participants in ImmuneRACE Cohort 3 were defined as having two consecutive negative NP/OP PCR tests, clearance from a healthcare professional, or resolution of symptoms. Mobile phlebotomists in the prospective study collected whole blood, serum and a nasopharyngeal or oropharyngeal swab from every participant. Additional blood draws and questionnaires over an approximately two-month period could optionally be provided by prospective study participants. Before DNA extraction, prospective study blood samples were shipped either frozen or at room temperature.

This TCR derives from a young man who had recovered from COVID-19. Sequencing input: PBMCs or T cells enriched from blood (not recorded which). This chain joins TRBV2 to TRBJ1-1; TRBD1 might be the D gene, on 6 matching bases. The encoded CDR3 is CASSVRGPGAFF. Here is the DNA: TGTGCCAGCAGTGTGCGGGGGCCGGGAGCTTTCTTT.